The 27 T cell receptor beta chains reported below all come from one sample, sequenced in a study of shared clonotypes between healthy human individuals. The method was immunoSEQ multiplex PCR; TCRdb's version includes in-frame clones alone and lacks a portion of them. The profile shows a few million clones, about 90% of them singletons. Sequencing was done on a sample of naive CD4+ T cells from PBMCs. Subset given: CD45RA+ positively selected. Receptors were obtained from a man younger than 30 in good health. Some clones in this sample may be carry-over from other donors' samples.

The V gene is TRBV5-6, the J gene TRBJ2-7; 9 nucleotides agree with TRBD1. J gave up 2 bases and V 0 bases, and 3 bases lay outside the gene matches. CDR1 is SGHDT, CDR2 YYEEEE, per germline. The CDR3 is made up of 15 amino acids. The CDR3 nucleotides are TGTGCCAGCAGCTTGGTGGGACAGGGACCCTACGAGCAGTACTTC. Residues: CASSLVGQGPYEQYF.

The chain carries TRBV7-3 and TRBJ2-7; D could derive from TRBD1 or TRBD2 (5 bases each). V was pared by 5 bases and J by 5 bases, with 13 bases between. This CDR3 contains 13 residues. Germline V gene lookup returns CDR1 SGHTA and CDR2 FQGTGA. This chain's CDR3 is CASSRGRWDEQYF. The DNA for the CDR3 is TGTGCCAGCAGCCGGGGACGGTGGGACGAGCAGTACTTC.

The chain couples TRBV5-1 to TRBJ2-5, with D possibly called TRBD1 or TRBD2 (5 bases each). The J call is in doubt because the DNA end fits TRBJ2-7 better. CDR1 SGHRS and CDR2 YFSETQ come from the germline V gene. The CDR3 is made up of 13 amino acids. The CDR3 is CASSSGPTGEQYF. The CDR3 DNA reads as TGCGCCAGCAGCTCGGGACCTACCGGCGAGCAGTACTTC.

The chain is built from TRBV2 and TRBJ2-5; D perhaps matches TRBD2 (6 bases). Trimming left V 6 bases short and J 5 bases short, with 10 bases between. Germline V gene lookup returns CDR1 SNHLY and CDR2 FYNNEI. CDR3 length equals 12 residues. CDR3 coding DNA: TGTGCCAGCAGGGGGGGTCCGGAGACCCAGTACTTC. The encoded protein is CASRGGPETQYF.

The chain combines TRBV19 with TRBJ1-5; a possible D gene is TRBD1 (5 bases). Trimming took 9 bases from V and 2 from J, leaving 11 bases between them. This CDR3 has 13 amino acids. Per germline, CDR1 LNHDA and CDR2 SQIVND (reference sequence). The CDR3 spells CASTLGGNQPQHF. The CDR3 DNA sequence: TGTGCCAGCACCTTGGGGGGCAATCAGCCCCAGCATTTT.

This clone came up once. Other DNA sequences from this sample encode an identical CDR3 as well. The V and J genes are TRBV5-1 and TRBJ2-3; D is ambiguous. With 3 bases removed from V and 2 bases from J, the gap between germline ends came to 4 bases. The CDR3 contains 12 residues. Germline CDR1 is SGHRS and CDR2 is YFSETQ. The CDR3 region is CASSSDTDTQYF. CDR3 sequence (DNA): TGCGCCAGCAGCTCTGACACAGATACGCAGTATTTT.

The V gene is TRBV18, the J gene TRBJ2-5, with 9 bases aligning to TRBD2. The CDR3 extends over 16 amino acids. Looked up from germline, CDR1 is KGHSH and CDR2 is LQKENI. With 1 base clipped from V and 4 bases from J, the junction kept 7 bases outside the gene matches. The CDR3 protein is CASSPLAGVGLETQYF. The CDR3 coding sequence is TGTGCCAGCTCACCACTAGCGGGAGTCGGTTTAGAGACCCAGTACTTC. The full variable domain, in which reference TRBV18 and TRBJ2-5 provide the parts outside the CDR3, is NAGVMQNPRHLVRRRGQEARLRCSPMKGHSHVYWYRQLPEEGLKFMVYLQKENIIDESGMPKERFSAEFPKEGPSILRIQQVVRGDSAAYFCASSPLAGVGLETQYFGPGTRLLVL.

CDR3 DNA: TGTGCCAGTAGCTCTCGCTCCCCGGGCGCAACTAATGAAAAACTGTTTTTT. This encodes CASSSRSPGATNEKLFF. The chain employs TRBV19 and TRBJ1-4; D is unresolved. Trimming cost V 6 bases and J 0 bases, with 17 bases left between them. This CDR3 spans 17 amino acids. Germline V CDR1 and CDR2: LNHDA, SQIVND (reference sequence).

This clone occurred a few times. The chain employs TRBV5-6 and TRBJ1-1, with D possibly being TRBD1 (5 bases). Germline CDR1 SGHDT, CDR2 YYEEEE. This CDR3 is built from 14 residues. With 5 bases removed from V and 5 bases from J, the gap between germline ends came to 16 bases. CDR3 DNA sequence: TGTGCCAGCAGGTCTACAGGATTCCTTACTGAAGCTTTCTTT. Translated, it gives CASRSTGFLTEAFF.

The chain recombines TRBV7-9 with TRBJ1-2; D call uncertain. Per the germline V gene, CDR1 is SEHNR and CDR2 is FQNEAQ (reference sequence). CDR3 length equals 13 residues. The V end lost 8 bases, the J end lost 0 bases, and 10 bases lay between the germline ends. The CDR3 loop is CASGNWANYGYTF. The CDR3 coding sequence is TGTGCCAGCGGCAACTGGGCTAACTATGGCTACACCTTC.

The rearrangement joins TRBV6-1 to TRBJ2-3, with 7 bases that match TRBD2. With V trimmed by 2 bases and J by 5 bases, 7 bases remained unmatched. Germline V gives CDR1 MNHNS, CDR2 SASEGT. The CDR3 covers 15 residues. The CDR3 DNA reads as TGTGCCAGCAGTGAATTTGGCGGGAGAGGAGATACGCAGTATTTT. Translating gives CASSEFGGRGDTQYF.

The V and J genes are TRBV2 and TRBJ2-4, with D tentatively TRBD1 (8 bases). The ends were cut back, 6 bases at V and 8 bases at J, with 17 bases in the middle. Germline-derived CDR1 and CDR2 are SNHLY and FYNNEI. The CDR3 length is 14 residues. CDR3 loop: CASSPQGGRDIQYF. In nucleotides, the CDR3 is TGTGCCAGCAGCCCACAGGGGGGGCGGGACATTCAGTACTTC.

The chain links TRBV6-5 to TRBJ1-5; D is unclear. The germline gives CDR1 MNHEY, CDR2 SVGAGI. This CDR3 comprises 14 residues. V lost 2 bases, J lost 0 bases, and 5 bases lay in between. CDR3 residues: CASSYQNSNQPQHF. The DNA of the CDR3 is TGTGCCAGCAGTTACCAGAATAGCAATCAGCCCCAGCATTTT.

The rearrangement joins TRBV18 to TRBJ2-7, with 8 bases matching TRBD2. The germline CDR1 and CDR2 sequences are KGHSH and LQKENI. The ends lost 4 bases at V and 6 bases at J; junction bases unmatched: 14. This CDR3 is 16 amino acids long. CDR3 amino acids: CASSLLSGTLDGEQYF. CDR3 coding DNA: TGTGCCAGCTCACTCCTTAGCGGGACTTTGGATGGCGAGCAGTACTTC.

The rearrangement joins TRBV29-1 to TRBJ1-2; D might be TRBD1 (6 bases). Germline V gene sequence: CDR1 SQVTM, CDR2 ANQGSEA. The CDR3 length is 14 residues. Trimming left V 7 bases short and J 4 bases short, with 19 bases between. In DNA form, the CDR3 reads TGCAGCGCCGCTGGACAGAGTCTTGGCTATGGCTACACCTTC. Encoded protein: CSAAGQSLGYGYTF.

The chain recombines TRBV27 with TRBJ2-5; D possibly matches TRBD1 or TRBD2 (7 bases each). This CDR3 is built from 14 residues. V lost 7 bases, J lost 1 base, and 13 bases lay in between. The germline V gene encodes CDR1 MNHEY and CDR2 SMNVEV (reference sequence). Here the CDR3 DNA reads TGTGCCAGCAAGGGGGCTAGCGGCCAAGAGACCCAGTACTTC. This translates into CASKGASGQETQYF.

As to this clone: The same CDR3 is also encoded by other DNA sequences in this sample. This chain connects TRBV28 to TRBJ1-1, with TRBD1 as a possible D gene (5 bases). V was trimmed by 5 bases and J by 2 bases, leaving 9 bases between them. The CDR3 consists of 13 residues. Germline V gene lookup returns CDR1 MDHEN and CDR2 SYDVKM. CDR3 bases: TGTGCCAGCAGTCTAGACAGTAACACTGAAGCTTTCTTT. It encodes CASSLDSNTEAFF.

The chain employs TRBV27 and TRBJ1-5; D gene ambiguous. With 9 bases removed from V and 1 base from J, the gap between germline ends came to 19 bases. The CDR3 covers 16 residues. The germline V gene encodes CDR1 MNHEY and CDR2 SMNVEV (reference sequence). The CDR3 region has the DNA TGTGCCAGGACCCCCATTAGAGGATCGAGCAATCAGCCCCAGCATTTT. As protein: CARTPIRGSSNQPQHF.

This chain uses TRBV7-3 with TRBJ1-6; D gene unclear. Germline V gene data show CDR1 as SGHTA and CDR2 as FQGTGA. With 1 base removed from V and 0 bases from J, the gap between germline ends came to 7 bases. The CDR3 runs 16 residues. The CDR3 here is CASSLSGTSYNSPLHF. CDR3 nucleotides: TGTGCCAGCAGCTTAAGCGGAACCTCCTATAATTCACCCCTCCACTTT.

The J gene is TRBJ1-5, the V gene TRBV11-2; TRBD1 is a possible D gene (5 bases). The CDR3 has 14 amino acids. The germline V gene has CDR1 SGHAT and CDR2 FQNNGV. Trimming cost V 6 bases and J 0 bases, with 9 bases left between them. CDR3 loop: CASSRDGSNQPQHF. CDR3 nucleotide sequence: TGTGCCAGCAGTCGGGACGGTAGCAATCAGCCCCAGCATTTT. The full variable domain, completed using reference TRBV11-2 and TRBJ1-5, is EAGVAQSPRYKIIEKRQSVAFWCNPISGHATLYWYQQILGQGPKLLIQFQNNGVVDDSQLPKDRFSAERLKGVDSTLKIQPAKLEDSAVYLCASSRDGSNQPQHFGDGTRLSIL.

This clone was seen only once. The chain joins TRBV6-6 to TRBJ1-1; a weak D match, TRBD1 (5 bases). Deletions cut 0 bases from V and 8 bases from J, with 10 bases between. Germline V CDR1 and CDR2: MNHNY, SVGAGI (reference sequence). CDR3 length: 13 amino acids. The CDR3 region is CASSYSKGVEAFF. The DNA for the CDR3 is TGTGCCAGCAGTTACTCGAAAGGGGTGGAAGCTTTCTTT.

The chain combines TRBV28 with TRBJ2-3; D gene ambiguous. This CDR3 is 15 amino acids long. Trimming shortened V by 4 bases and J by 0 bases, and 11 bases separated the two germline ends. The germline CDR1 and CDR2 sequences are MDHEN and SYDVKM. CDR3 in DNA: TGTGCCAGCAGTTCCGAGCACTCTAGCACAGATACGCAGTATTTT. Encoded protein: CASSSEHSSTDTQYF.

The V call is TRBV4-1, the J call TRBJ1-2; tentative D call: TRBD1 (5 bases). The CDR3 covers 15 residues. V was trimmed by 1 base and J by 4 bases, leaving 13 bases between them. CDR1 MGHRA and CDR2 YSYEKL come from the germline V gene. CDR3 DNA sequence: TGCGCCAGCAGCCAAGCCGCCGGAGGGGCCTATGGCTACACCTTC. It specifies CASSQAAGGAYGYTF.

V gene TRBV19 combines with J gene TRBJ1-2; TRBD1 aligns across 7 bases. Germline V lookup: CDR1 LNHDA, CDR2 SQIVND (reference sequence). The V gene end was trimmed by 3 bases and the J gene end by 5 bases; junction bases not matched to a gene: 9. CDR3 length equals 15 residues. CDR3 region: CASSIPGQDTYGYTF. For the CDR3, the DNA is TGTGCCAGTAGTATCCCCGGACAGGATACTTATGGCTACACCTTC.

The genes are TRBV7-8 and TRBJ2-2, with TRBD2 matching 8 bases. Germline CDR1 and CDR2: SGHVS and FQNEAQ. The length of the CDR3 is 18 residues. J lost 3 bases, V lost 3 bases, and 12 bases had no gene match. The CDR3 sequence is CASSFSLSGRSHTGELFF. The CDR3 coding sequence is TGTGCCAGCAGCTTTAGTTTAAGCGGGAGAAGTCACACCGGGGAGCTGTTTTTT.

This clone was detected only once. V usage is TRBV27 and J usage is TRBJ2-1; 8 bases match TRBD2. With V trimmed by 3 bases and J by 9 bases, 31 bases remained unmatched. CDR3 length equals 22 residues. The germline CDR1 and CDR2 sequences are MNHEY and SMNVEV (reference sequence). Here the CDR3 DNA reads TGTGCCAGCAGTTTCGTCAGGTGGGGGGTGGTTGGCCGGGAGGGCCGCTTGGGTGAGCAGTTCTTC. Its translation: CASSFVRWGVVGREGRLGEQFF.

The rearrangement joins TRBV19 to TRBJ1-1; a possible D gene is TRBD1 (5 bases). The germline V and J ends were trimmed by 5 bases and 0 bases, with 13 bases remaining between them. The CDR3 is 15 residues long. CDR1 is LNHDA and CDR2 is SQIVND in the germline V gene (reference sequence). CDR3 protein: CASSQFGGMNTEAFF. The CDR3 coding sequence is TGTGCCAGTAGTCAGTTTGGGGGTATGAACACTGAAGCTTTCTTT.